This T cell receptor (beta chain) was sequenced for a study of cytomegalovirus exposure and HLA in healthy donors. With V trimmed by 5 bases and J by 6 bases, 10 bases remained unmatched. CDR1 MDHEN and CDR2 SYDVKM come from the germline V gene. CDR3 length: 15 residues. Findings and caveats of the study: Generally TCR sequences proved uncommon, though certain public TCRs appeared in numerous donors. In a later analysis, HLA-C alleles had the fewest associated TCRs, DRB1 alleles the most.

PCR involved 60 Vbeta and 13 Jbeta primers. Sequencing was performed with immunoSEQ multiplex PCR; in TCRdb, only in-frame clones are kept and a portion is missing. The table shows about 160,000 clones, with roughly 81% occurring only once. A remark on this clone: Antigen unknown.

The TCR comes from a man younger than 35 in good health and CMV-seropositive. This chain links TRBV28 with TRBJ2-4; 7 nucleotides align to TRBD2. The sample comprised PBMCs. Here the CDR3 DNA reads TGTGCCAGCAGTAGCGGGATGGGGGGTTTAAACATTCAGTACTTC. It encodes CASSSGMGGLNIQYF.